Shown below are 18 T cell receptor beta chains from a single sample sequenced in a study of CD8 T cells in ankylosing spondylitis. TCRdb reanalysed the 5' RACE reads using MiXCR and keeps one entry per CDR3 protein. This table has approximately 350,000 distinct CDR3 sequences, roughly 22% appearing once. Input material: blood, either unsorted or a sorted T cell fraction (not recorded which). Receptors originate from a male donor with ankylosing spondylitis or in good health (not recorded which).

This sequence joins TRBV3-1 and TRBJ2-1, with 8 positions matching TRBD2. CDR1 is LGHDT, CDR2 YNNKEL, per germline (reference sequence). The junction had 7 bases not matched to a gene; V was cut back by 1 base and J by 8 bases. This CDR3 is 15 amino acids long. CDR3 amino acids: CASSQARTSSHEQFF. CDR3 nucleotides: TGTGCCAGCAGCCAAGCTCGGACTAGCAGTCATGAGCAGTTCTTC.

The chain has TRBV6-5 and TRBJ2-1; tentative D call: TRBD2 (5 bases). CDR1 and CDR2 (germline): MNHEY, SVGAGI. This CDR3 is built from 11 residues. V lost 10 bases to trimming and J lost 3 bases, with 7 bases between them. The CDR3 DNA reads TGTGCCATAGGAGGCTACAATGAGCAGTTCTTC. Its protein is CAIGGYNEQFF.

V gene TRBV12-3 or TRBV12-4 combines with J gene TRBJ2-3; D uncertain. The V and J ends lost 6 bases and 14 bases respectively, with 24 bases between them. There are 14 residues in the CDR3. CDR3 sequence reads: CASSLLIKESLRYF. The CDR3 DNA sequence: TGTGCCAGCAGCCTACTGATAAAGGAATCGTTGAGGTATTTT.

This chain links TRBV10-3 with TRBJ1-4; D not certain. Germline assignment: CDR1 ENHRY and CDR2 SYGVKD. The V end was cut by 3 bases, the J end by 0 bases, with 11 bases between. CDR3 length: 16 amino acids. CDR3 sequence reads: CAISEATLSTNEKLFF. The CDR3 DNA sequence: TGTGCCATCAGTGAAGCTACCCTTTCAACTAATGAAAAACTGTTTTTT.

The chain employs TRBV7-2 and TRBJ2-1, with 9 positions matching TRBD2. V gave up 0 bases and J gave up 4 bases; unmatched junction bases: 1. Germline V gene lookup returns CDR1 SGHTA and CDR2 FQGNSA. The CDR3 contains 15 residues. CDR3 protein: CASSLALAGYNEQFF. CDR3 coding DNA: TGTGCCAGCAGCTTAGCTCTAGCGGGGTACAATGAGCAGTTCTTC.

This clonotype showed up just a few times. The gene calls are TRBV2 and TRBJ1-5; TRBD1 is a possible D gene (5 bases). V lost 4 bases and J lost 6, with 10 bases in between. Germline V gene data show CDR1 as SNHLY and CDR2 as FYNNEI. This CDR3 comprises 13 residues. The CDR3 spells CASSVGATQPQHF. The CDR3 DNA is TGTGCCAGCAGTGTAGGGGCTACTCAGCCCCAGCATTTT.

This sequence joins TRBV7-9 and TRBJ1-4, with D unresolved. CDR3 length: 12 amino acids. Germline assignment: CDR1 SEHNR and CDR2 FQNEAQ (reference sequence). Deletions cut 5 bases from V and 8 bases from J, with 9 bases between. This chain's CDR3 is CASSPLEEKLFF. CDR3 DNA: TGTGCCAGCAGCCCCCTGGAGGAAAAACTGTTTTTT. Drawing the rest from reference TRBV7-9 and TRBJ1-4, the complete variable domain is DTGVSQNPRHKITKRGQNVTFRCDPISEHNRLYWYRQTLGQGPEFLTYFQNEAQLEKSRLLSDRFSAERPKGSFSTLEIQRTEQGDSAMYLCASSPLEEKLFFGSGTQLSVL.

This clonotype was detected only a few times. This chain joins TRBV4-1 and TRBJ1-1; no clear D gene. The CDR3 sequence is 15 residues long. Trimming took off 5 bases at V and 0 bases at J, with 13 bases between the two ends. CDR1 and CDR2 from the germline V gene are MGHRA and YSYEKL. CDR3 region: CASSEASVLNTEAFF. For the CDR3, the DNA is TGCGCCAGCAGCGAAGCGTCAGTACTGAACACTGAAGCTTTCTTT.

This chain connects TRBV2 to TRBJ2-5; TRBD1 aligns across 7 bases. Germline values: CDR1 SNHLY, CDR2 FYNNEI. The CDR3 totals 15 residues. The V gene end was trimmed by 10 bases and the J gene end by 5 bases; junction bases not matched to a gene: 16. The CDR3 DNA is TGTGCCACTCCAGGGGGTCGGACAGACCGGGAGACCCAGTACTTC. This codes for CATPGGRTDRETQYF.

CDR3 amino acids: CASSAAQGYNSPLHF. CDR3 in DNA: TGTGCCAGCAGCGCAGCACAGGGTTATAATTCACCCCTCCACTTT. The chain links TRBV7-9 to TRBJ1-6; D may be TRBD1 (6 bases). Germline CDR1 is SEHNR and CDR2 is FQNEAQ (reference sequence). The CDR3 extends over 15 amino acids. V lost 5 bases, J lost 4 bases, and 12 bases lay in between.

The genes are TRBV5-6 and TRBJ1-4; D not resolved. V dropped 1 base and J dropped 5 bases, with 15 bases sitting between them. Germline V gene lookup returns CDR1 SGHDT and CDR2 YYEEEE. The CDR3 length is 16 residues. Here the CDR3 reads CASSLSSVRVNEKLFF. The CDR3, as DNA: TGTGCCAGCAGCTTGTCGTCAGTCAGAGTAAATGAAAAACTGTTTTTT.

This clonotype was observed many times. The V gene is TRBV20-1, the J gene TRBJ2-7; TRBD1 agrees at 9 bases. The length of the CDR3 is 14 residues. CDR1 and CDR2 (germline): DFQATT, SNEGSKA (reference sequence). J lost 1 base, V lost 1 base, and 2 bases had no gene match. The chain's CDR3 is CSARGDRESYEQYF. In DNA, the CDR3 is TGCAGTGCTAGAGGGGACAGGGAATCCTACGAGCAGTACTTC.

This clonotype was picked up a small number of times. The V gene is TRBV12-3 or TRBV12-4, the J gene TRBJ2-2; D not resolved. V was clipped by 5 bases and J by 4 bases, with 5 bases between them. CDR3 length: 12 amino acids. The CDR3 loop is CASSPVTGELFF. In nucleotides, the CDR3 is TGTGCCAGCAGTCCTGTCACCGGGGAGCTGTTTTTT.

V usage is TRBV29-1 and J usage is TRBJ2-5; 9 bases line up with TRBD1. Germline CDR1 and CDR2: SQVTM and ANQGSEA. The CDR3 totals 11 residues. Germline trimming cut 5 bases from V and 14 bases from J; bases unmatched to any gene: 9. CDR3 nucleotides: TGCAGCGTTAGGACAGGGGCCTTACCCTACTTC. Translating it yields CSVRTGALPYF.

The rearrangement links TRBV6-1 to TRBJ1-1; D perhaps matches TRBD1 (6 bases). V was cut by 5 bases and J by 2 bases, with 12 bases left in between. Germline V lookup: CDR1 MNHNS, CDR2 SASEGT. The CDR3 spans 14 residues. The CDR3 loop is CASSQRQANTEAFF. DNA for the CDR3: TGTGCCAGCAGTCAACGACAGGCCAACACTGAAGCTTTCTTT.

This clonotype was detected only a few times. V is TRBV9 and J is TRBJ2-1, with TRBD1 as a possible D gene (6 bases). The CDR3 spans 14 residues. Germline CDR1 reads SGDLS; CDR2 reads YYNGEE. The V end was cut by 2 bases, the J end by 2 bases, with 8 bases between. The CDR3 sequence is CASSVDSPYNEQFF. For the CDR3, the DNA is TGTGCCAGCAGCGTGGACAGCCCCTACAATGAGCAGTTCTTC.

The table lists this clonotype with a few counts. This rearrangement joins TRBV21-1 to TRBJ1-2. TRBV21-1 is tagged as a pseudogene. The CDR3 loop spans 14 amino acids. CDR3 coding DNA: TGTGCCAGCACATCTGTGGGAGCTAACTATGGCTACACCTTC. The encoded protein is CASTSVGANYGYTF.

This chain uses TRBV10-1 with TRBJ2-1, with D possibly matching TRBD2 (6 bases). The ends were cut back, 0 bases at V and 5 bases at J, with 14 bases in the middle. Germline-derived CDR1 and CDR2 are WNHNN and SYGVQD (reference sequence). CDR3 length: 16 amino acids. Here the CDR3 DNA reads TGCGCCAGCAGTGAGTCGGGGGGTTATCCCAACAATGAGCAGTTCTTC. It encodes CASSESGGYPNNEQFF.